This entry concerns a single T cell receptor beta chain. A read error may produce the germline difference seen at one junction end. The data were taken from a study of control samples from healthy donors and cancer patients. This table comes from immunoSEQ multiplex PCR, and its TCRdb copy is limited to in-frame clones, with some not included. The sample yields about 30,000 clones, roughly 89% seen once. The CDR3 totals 15 residues. From germline, CDR1 is MRHNA and CDR2 SNTAGT. This receptor was taken from a man in his fifties with lung cancer. J is TRBJ1-1 and V is TRBV6-4, with a tentative D call TRBD1 (5 bases). The sample consisted of PBMCs. The CDR3 spells CASSVSSVGVWSQTF. The CDR3 region has the DNA TGTGCCAGCAGTGTCTCCTCCGTGGGGGTCTGGTCCCAAACGTTT.